This T cell receptor (beta chain) was identified in a study of identical twins. TCRdb recomputed calls from the 5' RACE reads with MiXCR, one row per CDR3 protein. The table has approximately 210,000 distinct CDR3 sequences, approximately 7.1% seen once. There are a few counts of this clonotype. A much more abundant neighbour one base away suggests this may be a read error. The CDR3 sequence is 12 residues long. Germline V gene sequence: CDR1 SGDLS, CDR2 YYNGEE. Trimming took 0 bases from V and 7 from J, leaving 4 bases between them. The sample also formed part of further work on T cells expressing NK-cell markers.

The chain joins TRBV9 to TRBJ2-2; D gene ambiguous. Sequenced input: CD8+ T cells sorted from blood. The clonotype comes from a woman younger than 30 in good health. CDR3 loop: CASSVVGGELFF. The DNA for the CDR3 is TGTGCCAGCAGCGTAGTGGGCGGGGAGCTGTTTTTT.